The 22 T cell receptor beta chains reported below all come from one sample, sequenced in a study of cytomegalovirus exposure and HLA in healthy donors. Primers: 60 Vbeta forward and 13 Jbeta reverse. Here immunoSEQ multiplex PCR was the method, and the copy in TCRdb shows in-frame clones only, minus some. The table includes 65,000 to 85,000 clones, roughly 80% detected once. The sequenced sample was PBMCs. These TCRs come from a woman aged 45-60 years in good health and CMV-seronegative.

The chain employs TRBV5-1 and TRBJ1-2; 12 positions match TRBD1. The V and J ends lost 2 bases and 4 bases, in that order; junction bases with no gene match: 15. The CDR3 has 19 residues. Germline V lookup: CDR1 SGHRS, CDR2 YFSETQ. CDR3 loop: CASSFPAGTGGVDPYGYTF. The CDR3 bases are TGCGCCAGCAGCTTCCCAGCCGGGACAGGGGGCGTTGATCCCTATGGCTACACCTTC.

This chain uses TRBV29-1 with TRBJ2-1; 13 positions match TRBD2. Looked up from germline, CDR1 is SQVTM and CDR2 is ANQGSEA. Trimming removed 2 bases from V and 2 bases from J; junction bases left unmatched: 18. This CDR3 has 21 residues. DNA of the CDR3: TGCAGCGTTGAAATCTCCGGCGGACTAGCGGGAGATGGGTTACCCTACAATGAGCAGTTCTTC. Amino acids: CSVEISGGLAGDGLPYNEQFF.

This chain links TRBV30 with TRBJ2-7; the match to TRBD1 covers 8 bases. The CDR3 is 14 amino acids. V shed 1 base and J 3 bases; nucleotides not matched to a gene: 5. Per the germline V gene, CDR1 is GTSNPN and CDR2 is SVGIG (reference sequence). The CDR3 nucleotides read TGTGCCTGGAGTGCCTCTGGACAGGGCTACGAGCAGTACGTC. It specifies CAWSASGQGYEQYV.

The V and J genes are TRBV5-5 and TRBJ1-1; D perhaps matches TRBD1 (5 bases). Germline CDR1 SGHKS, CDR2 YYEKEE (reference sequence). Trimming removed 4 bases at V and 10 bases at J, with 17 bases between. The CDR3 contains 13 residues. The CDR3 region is CASSIDSANRAFF. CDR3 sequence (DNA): TGTGCCAGCAGCATCGACAGCGCGAATCGAGCTTTCTTT.

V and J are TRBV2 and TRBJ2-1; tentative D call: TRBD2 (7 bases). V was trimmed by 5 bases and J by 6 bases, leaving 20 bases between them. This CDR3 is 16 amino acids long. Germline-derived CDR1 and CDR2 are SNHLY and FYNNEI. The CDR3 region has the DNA TGTGCCAGCAGTCGAGGGGGGGAGCAACCGGTCAATGAGCAGTTCTTC. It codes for CASSRGGEQPVNEQFF.

Here the CDR3 DNA reads TGTGCCAGCAGCTCCCCAGGGGCCGCCTATGGCTACACCTTC. Encoded protein: CASSSPGAAYGYTF. The chain couples TRBV7-9 to TRBJ1-2, with a weak D call TRBD1 (6 bases). The V end lost 4 bases, the J end lost 4 bases, and 13 bases lay between the germline ends. This CDR3 comprises 14 residues. The germline gives CDR1 SEHNR, CDR2 FQNEAQ (reference sequence). Drawing the rest from reference TRBV7-9 and TRBJ1-2, the complete variable domain is DTGVSQNPRHKITKRGQNVTFRCDPISEHNRLYWYRQTLGQGPEFLTYFQNEAQLEKSRLLSDRFSAERPKGSFSTLEIQRTEQGDSAMYLCASSSPGAAYGYTFGSGTRLTVV.

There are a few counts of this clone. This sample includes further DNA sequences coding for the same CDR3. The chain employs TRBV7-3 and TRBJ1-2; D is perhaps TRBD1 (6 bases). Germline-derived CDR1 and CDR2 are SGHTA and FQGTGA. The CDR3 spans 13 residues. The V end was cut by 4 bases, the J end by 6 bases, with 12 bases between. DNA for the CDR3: TGTGCCAGCAGCTCCGCGGGGGGCGATGGCTACACCTTC. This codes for CASSSAGGDGYTF.

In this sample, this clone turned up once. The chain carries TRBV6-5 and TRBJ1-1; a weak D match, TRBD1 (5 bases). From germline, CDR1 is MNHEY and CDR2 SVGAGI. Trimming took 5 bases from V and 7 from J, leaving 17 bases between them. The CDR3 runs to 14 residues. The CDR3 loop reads CASSHGRGRGEAFF. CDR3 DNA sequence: TGTGCCAGCAGTCACGGGAGGGGAAGGGGTGAAGCTTTCTTT.

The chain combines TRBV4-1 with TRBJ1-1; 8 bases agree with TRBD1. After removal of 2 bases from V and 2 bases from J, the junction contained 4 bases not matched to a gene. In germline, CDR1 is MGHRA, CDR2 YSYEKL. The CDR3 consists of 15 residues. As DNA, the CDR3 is TGCGCCAGCAGCCAACCTGGGACAGGTAACACTGAAGCTTTCTTT. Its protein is CASSQPGTGNTEAFF.

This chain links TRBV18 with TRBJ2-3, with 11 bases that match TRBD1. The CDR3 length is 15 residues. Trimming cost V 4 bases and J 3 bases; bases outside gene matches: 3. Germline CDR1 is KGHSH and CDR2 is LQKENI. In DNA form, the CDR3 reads TGTGCCAGCTCACTCCGGGACAGGGGGACAGATACGCAGTATTTT. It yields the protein CASSLRDRGTDTQYF.

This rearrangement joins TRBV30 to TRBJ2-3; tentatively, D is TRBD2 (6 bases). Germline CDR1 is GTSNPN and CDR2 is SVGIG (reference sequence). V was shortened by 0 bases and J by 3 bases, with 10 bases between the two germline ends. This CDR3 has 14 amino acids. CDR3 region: CAWSVSGLTDTQYF. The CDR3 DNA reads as TGTGCCTGGAGTGTTAGCGGATTAACAGATACGCAGTATTTT.

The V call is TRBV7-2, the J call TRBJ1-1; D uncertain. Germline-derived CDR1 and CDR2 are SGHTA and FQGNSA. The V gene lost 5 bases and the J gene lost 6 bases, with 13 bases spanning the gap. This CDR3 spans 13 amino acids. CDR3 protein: CASSPSGAPEAFF. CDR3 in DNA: TGTGCCAGCAGCCCAAGTGGTGCGCCTGAAGCTTTCTTT.

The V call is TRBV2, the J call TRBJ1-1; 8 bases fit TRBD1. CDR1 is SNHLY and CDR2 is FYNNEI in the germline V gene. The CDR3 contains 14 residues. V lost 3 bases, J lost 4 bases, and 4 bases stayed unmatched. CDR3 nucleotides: TGTGCCAGCAGTGACAGGGGGCTGATCACTGAAGCTTTCTTT. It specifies CASSDRGLITEAFF.

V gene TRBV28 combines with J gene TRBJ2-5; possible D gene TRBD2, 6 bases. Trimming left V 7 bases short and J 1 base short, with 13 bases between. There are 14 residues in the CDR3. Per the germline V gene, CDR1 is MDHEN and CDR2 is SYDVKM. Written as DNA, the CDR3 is TGTGCCAGCACCGGGTTCGGGGGCCAAGAGACCCAGTACTTC. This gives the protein CASTGFGGQETQYF.

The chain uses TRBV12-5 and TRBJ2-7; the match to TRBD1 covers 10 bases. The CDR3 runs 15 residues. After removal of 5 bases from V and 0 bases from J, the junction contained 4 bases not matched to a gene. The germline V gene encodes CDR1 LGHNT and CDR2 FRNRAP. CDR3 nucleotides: TGTGCTAGTGGTGGGACAGGGGCCGGCTCCTACGAGCAGTACGTC. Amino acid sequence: CASGGTGAGSYEQYV.

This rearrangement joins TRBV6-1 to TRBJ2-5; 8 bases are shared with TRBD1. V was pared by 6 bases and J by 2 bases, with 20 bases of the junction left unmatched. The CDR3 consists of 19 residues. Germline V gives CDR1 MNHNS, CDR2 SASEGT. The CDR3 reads CASSETSDRVYPGQETQYF. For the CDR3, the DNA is TGTGCCAGCAGCGAAACTTCGGACAGGGTATATCCGGGTCAAGAGACCCAGTACTTC.

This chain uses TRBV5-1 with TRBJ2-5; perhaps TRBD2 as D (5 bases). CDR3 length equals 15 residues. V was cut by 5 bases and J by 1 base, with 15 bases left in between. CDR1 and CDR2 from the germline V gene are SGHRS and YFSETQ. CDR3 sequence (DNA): TGCGCCAGCAGTTTCGGAGGAATAGCCCAAGAGACCCAGTACTTC. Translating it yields CASSFGGIAQETQYF.

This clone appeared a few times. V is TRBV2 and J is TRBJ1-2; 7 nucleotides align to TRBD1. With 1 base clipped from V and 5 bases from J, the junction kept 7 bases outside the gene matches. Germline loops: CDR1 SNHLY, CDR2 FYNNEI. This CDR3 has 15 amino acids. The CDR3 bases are TGTGCCAGCAGTGAAGTTAGGGGGCAGGGGTATGGCTACACCTTC. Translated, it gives CASSEVRGQGYGYTF. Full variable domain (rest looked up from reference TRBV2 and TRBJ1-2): EPEVTQTPSHQVTQMGQEVILRCVPISNHLYFYWYRQILGQKVEFLVSFYNNEISEKSEIFDDQFSVERPDGSNFTLKIRSTKLEDSAMYFCASSEVRGQGYGYTFGSGTRLTVV.

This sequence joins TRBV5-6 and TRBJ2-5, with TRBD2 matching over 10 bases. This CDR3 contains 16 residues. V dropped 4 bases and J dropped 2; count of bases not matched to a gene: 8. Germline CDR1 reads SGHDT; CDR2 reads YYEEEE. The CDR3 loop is CASSPLASGGQETQYF. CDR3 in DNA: TGTGCCAGCAGCCCACTCGCTAGCGGGGGACAAGAGACCCAGTACTTC.

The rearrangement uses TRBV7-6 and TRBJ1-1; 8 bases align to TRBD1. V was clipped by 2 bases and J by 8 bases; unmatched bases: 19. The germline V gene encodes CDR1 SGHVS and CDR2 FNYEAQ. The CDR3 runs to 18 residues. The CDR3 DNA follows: TGTGCCAGCAGCTTATCGCCCGTCGGGTCAACAGGGGGTACCGAAGCTTTCTTT. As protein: CASSLSPVGSTGGTEAFF.

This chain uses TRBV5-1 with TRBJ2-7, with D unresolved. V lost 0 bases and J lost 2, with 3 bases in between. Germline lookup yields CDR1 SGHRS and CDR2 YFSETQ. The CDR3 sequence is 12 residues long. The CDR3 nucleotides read TGCGCCAGCAGCTTGGACACCTACGAGCAGTACTTC. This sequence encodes CASSLDTYEQYF.

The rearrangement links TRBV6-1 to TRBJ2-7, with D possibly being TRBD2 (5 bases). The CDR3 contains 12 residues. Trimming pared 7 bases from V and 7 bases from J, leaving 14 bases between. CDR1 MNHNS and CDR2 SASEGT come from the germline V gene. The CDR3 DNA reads TGTGCCAGCACAGGAGGCTGGGTAGAGCAGTACTTC. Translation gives CASTGGWVEQYF.